Here is one TCR beta chain with its context. The antigen remains undetermined. The CDR3 spans 13 residues. The V and J ends lost 7 bases and 4 bases respectively, with 11 bases between them. Germline V lookup: CDR1 LNHDA, CDR2 SQIVND (reference sequence). These memory T cells were uncultured and sequenced directly after ex vivo isolation. Assay used: immunoSEQ multiplex PCR; TCRdb lists only in-frame clones, some missing. Counted here are about 25,000 clones, 93% occurring once; the ten biggest clones make up 0.65% to 0.8%. The data originate from a study of CD4 T cell repertoires in COVID-19. Study background: CFSE-low cells expanded ten to eleven days with IL-2, then restimulated with other coronavirus spikes. Study-wide results and caveats: Between roughly 6 and 25% of SARS-CoV-2 clonotypes also appeared in SARS-CoV and/or HKU1 spike cultures. Suggested intraclonal diversification: top SARS-CoV-2-reactive clonotypes appeared in two or three memory subsets.

This sample comprised circulating follicular helper CD4+ T cells (cTfh) from blood, obtained before the COVID-19 pandemic. The chain is built from TRBV19 and TRBJ1-5, with D possibly matching TRBD1 (5 bases). The sequence derives from a human donor who had COVID-19. The CDR3 region has the DNA TGTGCCAGTAACAGGTTGTTAAATCAGCCCCAGCATTTT. It is translated as CASNRLLNQPQHF.